These T cell receptor beta chains were read from a single sample in a study of cytomegalovirus exposure and HLA in healthy donors. TCRdb keeps only in-frame clones here, not all; method: immunoSEQ multiplex PCR. This repertoire shows 150,000 to 200,000 clones, roughly 74% found once; its top ten account for 11%. Sequencing was carried out using PBMCs. Every receptor here comes from a young man in good health and CMV-seropositive. CDR3s include the opening cysteine and the closing phenylalanine or tryptophan. A D gene is named only where the DNA matches it firmly. For some rows the clone size is stated as once, few or many, or as a class when expanded; others skip it.

clone_size	d_call	v_call	j_call	cdr3_nt	cdr3_aa
NA	NA	TRBV7-3	TRBJ2-3	TGTGCCAGCAGCTTAGCGGTCAGCACAGATACGCAGTATTTT	CASSLAVSTDTQYF
NA	NA	TRBV15	TRBJ1-5	TGTGCCACCAGCATCAACCGTGGCCAGCCCCAGCATTTT	CATSINRGQPQHF
NA	NA	TRBV19	TRBJ1-5	TGTGCCAGTAGTATAATGTCGGGGGACCCTAATCAGCCCCAGCATTTT	CASSIMSGDPNQPQHF
NA	TRBD2	TRBV13	TRBJ2-2	TGTGCCAGCAGCCTCAACCAGCGGGAGGGTTACACCGGGGAGCTGTTTTTT	CASSLNQREGYTGELFF
NA	TRBD2	TRBV7-2	TRBJ2-7	TGTGCCAGCAGCTCCGGGACTAGCGGACCCTACGAGCAGTACTTC	CASSSGTSGPYEQYF
NA	TRBD1	TRBV6-6	TRBJ2-7	TGTGCCAGCAGTTACTCCCCGGGACAGGGGGGCGAGCAGTACTTC	CASSYSPGQGGEQYF
NA	TRBD2	TRBV18	TRBJ2-7	TGTGCCAGCTCACCAAGGACTAGCGGGAGTGTTTCCTACGAGCAGTACTTC	CASSPRTSGSVSYEQYF
few	TRBD1	TRBV27	TRBJ2-5	TGTGCCAGCAGTACCCTAGGACAGGGGCTCGGAGAGACCCAGTACTTC	CASSTLGQGLGETQYF
NA	NA	TRBV29-1	TRBJ1-1	TGCAGCGTTGAAGATTACGAGGATGAAGCTTTCTTT	CSVEDYEDEAFF
few	TRBD2	TRBV28	TRBJ2-1	TGTGCCAGCAGTCCCCAATTTAGCGGGAGGTGGCAGTTCTTC	CASSPQFSGRWQFF
NA	NA	TRBV7-9	TRBJ1-1	TGTGCCAGCACCGACGGACAGAGGGTGAAGTTAGAAGCTTTCTTT	CASTDGQRVKLEAFF
NA	NA	TRBV6-1	TRBJ1-5	TGTGCCAGCAGTGAAATGGGAGGGGCAGATCAGCCCCAGCATTTT	CASSEMGGADQPQHF
NA	TRBD1	TRBV28	TRBJ1-5	TGTGCCAGCAGCCCTGACAGGGGTGGGCCCAATCAGCCCCAGCATTTT	CASSPDRGGPNQPQHF
NA	NA	TRBV6-5	TRBJ1-1	TGTGCCAGCAGGGCCCGGGGAGACACTGAAGCTTTCTTT	CASRARGDTEAFF
NA	NA	TRBV18	TRBJ1-1	TGTGCCAGCTCCCCCCAACGCGAGCCCCCTGAAGCTTTCTTT	CASSPQREPPEAFF
NA	NA	TRBV5-4	TRBJ1-2	TGTGCCAGCAGCTATGGGACCGGGGGGCTTAACTATGGCTACACCTTC	CASSYGTGGLNYGYTF
NA	TRBD2	TRBV9	TRBJ2-1	TGTGCCAGCAGCCCTCGGATTACTAGCGGGGGAGGTGTAGACAATGAGCAGTTCTTC	CASSPRITSGGGVDNEQFF
NA	TRBD2	TRBV5-1	TRBJ2-1	TGCGCCAGCAGCGGCGGGACTAGCGGGCTAGATGAGCAGTTCTTC	CASSGGTSGLDEQFF
NA	NA	TRBV4-1	TRBJ2-7	TGCGCCAGCAGCCAAGCAGGGGTCAGCCACGAGCAGTACTTC	CASSQAGVSHEQYF
once	TRBD2	TRBV7-9	TRBJ2-3	TGTGCCAGCAGCTCTCCCCCTCCGGGAGGGAGCACAGATACGCAGTATTTT	CASSSPPPGGSTDTQYF
NA	NA	TRBV10-1	TRBJ2-4	TGCGCCAGCAGTGTAGGCATCGGCCCTCGGGACATTCAGTACTTC	CASSVGIGPRDIQYF
NA	TRBD1	TRBV5-1	TRBJ1-1	TGCGCCAGCAGCTTGCGGCAGGGGGCGACTTTCTTT	CASSLRQGATFF
few	TRBD2	TRBV6-6	TRBJ2-3	TGTGCCAGCAGTTACCGACTAGCGGGAGAAGAAGATACGCAGTATTTT	CASSYRLAGEEDTQYF
NA	TRBD2	TRBV6-5	TRBJ2-2	TGTGCCAGCGGGCGGGGGGGCAACACCGGGGAGCTGTTTTTT	CASGRGGNTGELFF
few	TRBD1	TRBV2	TRBJ2-7	TGTGCGTCTGGGACAGGGATTTACGAGCAGTACTTC	CASGTGIYEQYF
NA	NA	TRBV19	TRBJ2-3	TGTGCCAGTAGCGTCGTAATGGATACGCAGTATTTT	CASSVVMDTQYF
NA	NA	TRBV2	TRBJ1-1	TGTGCCAGCAGTCAAACCGGGACAGAAGCTTTCTTT	CASSQTGTEAFF
NA	NA	TRBV7-9	TRBJ1-5	TGTGCCAGCAGCCAAGGACATAGCAATCAGCCCCAGCATTTT	CASSQGHSNQPQHF
NA	NA	TRBV18	TRBJ2-5	TGTGCCAGCTCACCACAAGGCAGGGTTACAGAGACCCAGTACTTC	CASSPQGRVTETQYF
NA	TRBD1	TRBV2	TRBJ2-7	TGTGCCAGCCGGGGACAGGGTTACGAGCAGTACTTC	CASRGQGYEQYF
few	TRBD1	TRBV7-8	TRBJ2-7	TGTGCCAGCAGCTTAGCACCGGGACAGGGAAACGAGCAGTACTTC	CASSLAPGQGNEQYF